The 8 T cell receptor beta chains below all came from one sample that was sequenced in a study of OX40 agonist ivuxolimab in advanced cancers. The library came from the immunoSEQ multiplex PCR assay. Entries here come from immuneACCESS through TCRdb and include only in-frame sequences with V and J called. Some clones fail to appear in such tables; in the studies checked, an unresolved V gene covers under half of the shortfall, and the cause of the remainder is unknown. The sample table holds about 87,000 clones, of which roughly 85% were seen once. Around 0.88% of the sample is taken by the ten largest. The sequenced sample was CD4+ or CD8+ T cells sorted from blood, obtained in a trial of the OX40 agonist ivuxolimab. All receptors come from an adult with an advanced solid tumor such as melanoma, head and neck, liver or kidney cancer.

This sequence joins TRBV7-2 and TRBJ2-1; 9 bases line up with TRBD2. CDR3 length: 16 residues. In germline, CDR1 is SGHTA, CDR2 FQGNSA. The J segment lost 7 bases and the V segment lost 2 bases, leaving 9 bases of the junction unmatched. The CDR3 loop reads CASSLRPAGGQNEQFF. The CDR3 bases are TGTGCCAGCAGCTTACGCCCAGCGGGGGGCCAGAATGAGCAGTTCTTC.

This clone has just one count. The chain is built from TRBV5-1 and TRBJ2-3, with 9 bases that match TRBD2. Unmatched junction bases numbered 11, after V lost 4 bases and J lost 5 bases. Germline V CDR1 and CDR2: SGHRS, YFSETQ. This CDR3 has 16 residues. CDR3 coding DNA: TGCGCCAGCAGCCCCAGGGGACTAGCCATCCGAGATACGCAGTATTTT. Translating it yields CASSPRGLAIRDTQYF.

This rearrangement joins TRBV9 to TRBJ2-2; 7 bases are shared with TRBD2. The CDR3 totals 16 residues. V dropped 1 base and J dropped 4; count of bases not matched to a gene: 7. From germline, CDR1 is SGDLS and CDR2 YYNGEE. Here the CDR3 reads CASSVRGLEVTGELFF. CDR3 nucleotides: TGTGCCAGCAGCGTACGAGGACTAGAGGTCACCGGGGAGCTGTTTTTT.

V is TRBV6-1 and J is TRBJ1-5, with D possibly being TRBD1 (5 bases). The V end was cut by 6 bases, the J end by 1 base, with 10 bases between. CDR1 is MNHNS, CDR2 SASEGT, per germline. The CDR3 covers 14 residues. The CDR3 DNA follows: TGTGCCAGCAGCCTGACAGTAAGCAATCAGCCCCAGCATTTT. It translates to CASSLTVSNQPQHF.

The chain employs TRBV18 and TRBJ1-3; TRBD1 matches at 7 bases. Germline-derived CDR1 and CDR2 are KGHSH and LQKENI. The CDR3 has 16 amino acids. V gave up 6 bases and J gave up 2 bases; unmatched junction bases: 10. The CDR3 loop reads CASSQTATGTGNTIYF. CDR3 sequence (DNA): TGTGCCAGCTCCCAGACCGCGACAGGGACTGGAAACACCATATATTTT.

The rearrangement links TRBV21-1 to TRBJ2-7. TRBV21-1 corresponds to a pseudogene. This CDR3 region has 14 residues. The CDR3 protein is CASSSGTGTYEQYF. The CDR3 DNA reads TGTGCCAGCAGCTCAGGGACCGGAACCTACGAGCAGTACTTC.

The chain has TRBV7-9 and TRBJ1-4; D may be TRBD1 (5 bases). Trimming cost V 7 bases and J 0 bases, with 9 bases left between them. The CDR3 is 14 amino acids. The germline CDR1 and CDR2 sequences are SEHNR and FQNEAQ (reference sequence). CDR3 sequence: CASIAGATNEKLFF. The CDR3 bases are TGTGCCAGCATCGCGGGGGCAACTAATGAAAAACTGTTTTTT.

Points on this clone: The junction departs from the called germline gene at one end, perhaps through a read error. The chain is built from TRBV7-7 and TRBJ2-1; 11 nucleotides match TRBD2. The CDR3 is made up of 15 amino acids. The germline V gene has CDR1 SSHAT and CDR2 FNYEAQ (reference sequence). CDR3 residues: CASSSQLAGANEQFF. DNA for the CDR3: TGTGCTAGCAGCTCACAACTAGCGGGGGCAAATGAGCAGTTCTTC.